What follows is one T cell receptor (beta chain) and its context. This table comes from immunoSEQ multiplex PCR, and its TCRdb copy is limited to in-frame clones, with some not included. The sample lists about 93,000 clones, 91% occurring once. This sample is part of a study of T cell changes during pregnancy in multiple sclerosis. With 0 bases removed from V and 5 bases from J, the gap between germline ends came to 13 bases. The length of the CDR3 is 15 residues. In germline, CDR1 is MNHNS, CDR2 SASEGT. This chain uses TRBV6-1 with TRBJ1-2; tentatively, D is TRBD1 (5 bases). The receptor was isolated from a female donor in good health, enrolled as a control in a pregnancy study. The sample in question was peripheral blood, obtained after pregnancy. The CDR3 sequence is CASSEAQGGGYGYTF. The DNA of the CDR3 is TGTGCCAGCAGTGAAGCGCAGGGCGGGGGGTATGGCTACACCTTC.